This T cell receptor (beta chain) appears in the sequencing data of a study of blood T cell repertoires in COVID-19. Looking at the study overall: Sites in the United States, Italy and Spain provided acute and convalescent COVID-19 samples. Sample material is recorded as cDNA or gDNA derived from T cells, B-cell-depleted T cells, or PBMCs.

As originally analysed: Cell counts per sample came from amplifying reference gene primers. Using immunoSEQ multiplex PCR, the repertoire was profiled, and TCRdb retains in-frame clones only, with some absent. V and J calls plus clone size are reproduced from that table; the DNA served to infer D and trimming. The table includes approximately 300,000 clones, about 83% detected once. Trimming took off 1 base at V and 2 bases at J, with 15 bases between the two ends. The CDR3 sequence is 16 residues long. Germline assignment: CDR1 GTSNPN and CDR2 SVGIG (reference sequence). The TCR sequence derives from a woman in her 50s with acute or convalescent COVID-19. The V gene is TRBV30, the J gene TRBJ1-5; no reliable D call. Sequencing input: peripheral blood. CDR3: CAWSGAGAFGNQPQHF. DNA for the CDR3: TGTGCCTGGAGTGGAGCCGGTGCGTTTGGCAATCAGCCCCAGCATTTT.